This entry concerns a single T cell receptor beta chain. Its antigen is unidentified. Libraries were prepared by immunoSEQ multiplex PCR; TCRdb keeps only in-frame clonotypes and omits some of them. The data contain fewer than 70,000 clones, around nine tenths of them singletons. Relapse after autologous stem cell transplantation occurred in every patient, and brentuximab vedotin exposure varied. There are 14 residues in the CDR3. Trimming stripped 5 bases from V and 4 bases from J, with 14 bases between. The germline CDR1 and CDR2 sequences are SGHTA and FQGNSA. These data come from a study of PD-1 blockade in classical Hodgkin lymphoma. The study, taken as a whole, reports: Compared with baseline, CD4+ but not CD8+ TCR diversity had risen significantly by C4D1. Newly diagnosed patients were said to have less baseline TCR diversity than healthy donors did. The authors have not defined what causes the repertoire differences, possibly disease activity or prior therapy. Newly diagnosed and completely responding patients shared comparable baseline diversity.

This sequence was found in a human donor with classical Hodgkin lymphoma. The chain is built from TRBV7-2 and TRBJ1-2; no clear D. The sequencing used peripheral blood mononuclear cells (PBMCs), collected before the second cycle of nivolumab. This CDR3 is CASSLTETSYGYTF. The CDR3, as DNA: TGTGCCAGCAGCCTGACCGAAACTAGCTATGGCTACACCTTC.